Listed below are T cell receptor beta chains from one sample, sequenced in a study of blood T cell repertoires in COVID-19. Clones were read by immunoSEQ multiplex PCR, and TCRdb kept only the in-frame ones, dropping some. The data hold around 310,000 clones, with 70% to 90% observed a single time. Sequenced material: peripheral blood. The receptor source for this set is a woman in her fifties or sixties with acute or convalescent COVID-19. Each CDR3 is given with its conserved first and last residue. D genes are given only for firm matches. Expanded clones get a size class; other rows say once, few or many, or leave the size out.

-,TRBJ2-7,-,TRBV5-1,TGCGCCAGCAGCGAGACTAGAGGGTCCCTCTACGAGCAGTACTTC,CASSETRGSLYEQYF
once,TRBJ1-5,-,TRBV29-1,TGCAGCTATCAGACAGGTGGCAATCAGCCCCAGCATTTT,CSYQTGGNQPQHF
once,TRBJ2-5,-,TRBV7-3,TGTGCCAGCGGTGAGGCGGGACCGGGCGAGACCCAGTACTTC,CASGEAGPGETQYF
-,TRBJ1-1,-,TRBV19,TGTGCCAGTAGTATCGGTACGGGTACAGGGAACACTGAAGCTTTCTTT,CASSIGTGTGNTEAFF
-,TRBJ2-1,-,TRBV4-1,TGCGCCAGCAGCCAAGGATCCCCGAGCTCCTACAATGAGCAGTTCTTC,CASSQGSPSSYNEQFF
-,TRBJ2-7,-,TRBV7-3,TGTGCCAGCAGCTTAAATTTTAGGAGCGGGTCCCTCGGCGAGCAGTACTTC,CASSLNFRSGSLGEQYF
-,TRBJ2-7,TRBD1,TRBV27,TGTGCCAGCAGTTTGGGTCAGGGGGCCTACGAGCAGTACTTC,CASSLGQGAYEQYF
few,TRBJ1-5,-,TRBV4-2,TGTGCCAGCAGCCAAGATCCAGTAAGCAATCAGCCCCAGCATTTT,CASSQDPVSNQPQHF
many,TRBJ2-5,TRBD1,TRBV2,TGTGCCAGCAGTAAAGACAGGGGGAGGGGAGAGACCCAGTACTTC,CASSKDRGRGETQYF
few,TRBJ1-2,-,TRBV12-3/TRBV12-4,TGTGCCAGCAGTATGCAACTAGGAGGCTACACCTTC,CASSMQLGGYTF
once,TRBJ2-1,TRBD1,TRBV24-1,TGTGCCACCAGTGATTTGCATGGGGGGACAGGGCTCTACAATGAGCAGTTCTTC,CATSDLHGGTGLYNEQFF
-,TRBJ2-6,-,TRBV27,TGTGCCACCATGACAGAGGCAGGGGCCAACGTCCTGACTTTC,CATMTEAGANVLTF
-,TRBJ1-5,-,TRBV3-1/TRBV3-2,TGTGCCAGCAGCCAAGCCTATAGCAATCAGCCCCAGCATTTT,CASSQAYSNQPQHF
-,TRBJ1-5,-,TRBV4-2,TGTGCCAGCAGCCAAGATTCGGCAGGTAATCTCAATCAGCCCCAGCATTTT,CASSQDSAGNLNQPQHF
few,TRBJ1-2,-,TRBV6-4,TGTGCCACTACGAGAGACAGGAACGGCTACACCTTC,CATTRDRNGYTF
few,TRBJ2-2,-,TRBV7-6,TGTGCCAGCAGCTTAGGAGGGGGGGTCGCCGGGGAGCTGTTTTTT,CASSLGGGVAGELFF
-,TRBJ1-5,-,TRBV28,TGTGCCAGCAGTTTACAGGGGAATAGCAATCAGCCCCAGCATTTT,CASSLQGNSNQPQHF
once,TRBJ1-4,-,TRBV7-9,TGTGCCAGCAGCTTACCCAGGCTGAGTAATGAAAAACTGTTTTTT,CASSLPRLSNEKLFF
-,TRBJ2-5,-,TRBV6-2/TRBV6-3,TGTGCCAGCAGTTACTCCTTGGAGGGTCGGGCAGAGACCCAGTACTTC,CASSYSLEGRAETQYF
-,TRBJ2-1,TRBD1,TRBV7-3,TGTGCCAGCAGCGGAACCGACAGGGGAAGGGATGAGCAGTTCTTC,CASSGTDRGRDEQFF
-,TRBJ1-1,-,TRBV30,TGTGCCTGGAGTTCCCAGGGTTACACTGAAGCTTTCTTT,CAWSSQGYTEAFF
-,TRBJ2-7,-,TRBV21-1,TGTGCCAGCAGCAAAGTGGTCTCCAGCTCCTACGAGCAGTACTTC,CASSKVVSSSYEQYF
-,TRBJ1-3,-,TRBV5-4,TGTGCCAGCAGCTTGGGTCCAAGGACAGACGGAAACACCATATATTTT,CASSLGPRTDGNTIYF
-,TRBJ1-1,-,TRBV7-3,TGTGCCAGCAGCTTAAATCCAGGAACCACTGAAGCTTTCTTT,CASSLNPGTTEAFF
-,TRBJ1-5,TRBD1,TRBV6-6,TGTGCCAGCAGGCGGGACAGGGGTTATCAGCCCCAGCATTTT,CASRRDRGYQPQHF
-,TRBJ1-6,TRBD1,TRBV6-1,TGTGCCAGCAGTGAGAGGGACAGCTATAATTCACCCCTCCACTTT,CASSERDSYNSPLHF
-,TRBJ1-5,-,TRBV9,TGTGCCAGCAGCGTAGGTACAGGTCGATTCAATCAGCCCCAGCATTTT,CASSVGTGRFNQPQHF
-,TRBJ2-1,-,TRBV7-8,TGTGCCAGCAGCTCGGGACTTGAGGCGTACAATGAGCAGTTCTTC,CASSSGLEAYNEQFF
-,TRBJ2-3,-,TRBV9,TGTGCCAGCAGCGTAGGTTACACAGATACGCAGTATTTT,CASSVGYTDTQYF
-,TRBJ1-1,TRBD1,TRBV19,TGTGCCAGTAGCATGGGGGACAGGGTTGGAACTGAAGCTTTCTTT,CASSMGDRVGTEAFF
once,TRBJ1-2,-,TRBV4-3,TGCGCCAGCAGCCACCGGGGAGCTCGAGGGTACACCTTC,CASSHRGARGYTF
-,TRBJ2-1,-,TRBV7-3,TGTGCCAGCAGCTTAGCGTTCAATGAGCAGTTCTTC,CASSLAFNEQFF
-,TRBJ2-1,-,TRBV6-2/TRBV6-3,TGTGCCAGCAGTTACGGGAGAAGCTCCTACAATGAGCAGTTCTTC,CASSYGRSSYNEQFF
once,TRBJ2-5,TRBD2,TRBV4-1,TGCGCCAGCAGCCAACCTCTAGCGGGGCCGCAAGAGACCCAGTACTTC,CASSQPLAGPQETQYF
once,TRBJ2-7,TRBD2,TRBV5-6,TGTGCCAGCAGCCGACTAGCGGAGCTCTCCTACGAGCAGTACTTC,CASSRLAELSYEQYF
-,TRBJ2-3,TRBD1,TRBV29-1,TGCAGCTTATTGACAGGGGATGGAGATACGCAGTATTTT,CSLLTGDGDTQYF
once,TRBJ1-2,-,TRBV5-1,TGCGCCAGCAGCTCCCCGCTGCGGGGCGACGGCTACACCTTC,CASSSPLRGDGYTF
-,TRBJ2-1,TRBD2,TRBV5-4,TGTGCCAGCAGCCTACCGGGGGGGACCTACAATGAGCAGTTCTTC,CASSLPGGTYNEQFF
-,TRBJ1-2,-,TRBV28,TGTGCCAGCAGTTGGGCAGGGCTTGCTAACTATGGCTACACCTTC,CASSWAGLANYGYTF
-,TRBJ2-1,-,TRBV2,TGTGCCAGCAGCGAACAGGGCTGGGAGCAGTTCTTC,CASSEQGWEQFF
-,TRBJ2-2,-,TRBV12-5,TGTGCTAGTGGGTACTTGCCTAGAGGCACCGGGGAGCTGTTTTTT,CASGYLPRGTGELFF
-,TRBJ2-3,TRBD2,TRBV7-2,TGTGCCAGCAGCTCGGGACTAGCGGGGAAAACAGATACGCAGTATTTT,CASSSGLAGKTDTQYF
-,TRBJ2-2,TRBD1,TRBV11-2,TGTGCCAGCAGCTTAGGACAGGGCACCGGGGAGCTGTTTTTT,CASSLGQGTGELFF
-,TRBJ2-5,TRBD2,TRBV5-8,TGTGCCAGCAGCTTTAGCGGGAGTGCGCGAGAGACCCAGTACTTC,CASSFSGSARETQYF
-,TRBJ1-1,-,TRBV30,TGTGCCTGGAGTGTACGGGCAGGGGTAGGTGAAGCTTTCTTT,CAWSVRAGVGEAFF
-,TRBJ2-5,TRBD2,TRBV15,TGTGCCACCAGCGCAGGACTAGCGGGAACGTATGAGACCCAGTACTTC,CATSAGLAGTYETQYF
few,TRBJ2-7,TRBD2,TRBV18,TGTGCCAGCTCACCCACTAGCGGGAGCGAGCAGTACTTC,CASSPTSGSEQYF
-,TRBJ2-7,TRBD1,TRBV7-9,TGTGCCAGCAGCTTAACCGGGACAGGGAGCTCCTACGAGCAGTACTTC,CASSLTGTGSSYEQYF
-,TRBJ1-3,-,TRBV6-5,TGTGCCAGCAGTTTGCGACAGGACGGAAACACCATATATTTT,CASSLRQDGNTIYF
-,TRBJ2-1,TRBD2,TRBV2,TGTGCCAGCAGTGTTTTAACTAGCGGGGCTGAGCAGTTCTTC,CASSVLTSGAEQFF
-,TRBJ1-4,-,TRBV7-2,TGTGCCAGCAGCCGGGAAGGTGAAAAACTGTTTTTT,CASSREGEKLFF
-,TRBJ2-6,-,TRBV28,TGTGCCAGCAGTCCCCCTAGGGGGGCCAACGTCCTGACTTTC,CASSPPRGANVLTF
few,TRBJ1-5,TRBD1,TRBV24-1,TGTGCCACCAGTGATTTGGAGGGGGCGACTAGCAATCAGCCCCAGCATTTT,CATSDLEGATSNQPQHF
-,TRBJ1-2,-,TRBV6-2/TRBV6-3,TGTGCCAGCAGTTACTCGACGGGGACATCCGTTGACTATGGCTACACCTTC,CASSYSTGTSVDYGYTF
-,TRBJ1-3,-,TRBV6-1,TGTGCCAGCAGTGAGAACAACGGAAACACCATATATTTT,CASSENNGNTIYF
-,TRBJ1-1,-,TRBV27,TGTGCCAGCAGCCTCGGGGGACCGAACACTGAAGCTTTCTTT,CASSLGGPNTEAFF
-,TRBJ2-5,TRBD2,TRBV27,TGTGCCAGCAGTGGGCTAGCGGCCCAAGAGACCCAGTACTTC,CASSGLAAQETQYF
-,TRBJ2-7,-,TRBV27,TGTGCCAGCAGTTCCCTCTACGAGCAGTACTTC,CASSSLYEQYF
-,TRBJ1-6,-,TRBV5-1,TGCGCCAGCAGCTGGCGGGGATCCGGGTCTGATCCGTCACCCCTCCACTTT,CASSWRGSGSDPSPLHF